Listed here are 12 T cell receptor beta chains from one sample, sequenced in a study of beta chain features in type 1 diabetes. Expressed TCRB transcripts were sequenced because the entire RNA isolate underwent reverse transcription. TCRdb's table, derived via immunoSEQ multiplex PCR, lists solely in-frame clones and lacks some. The sample contains around 500,000 clones, roughly 30% of which appear only once. The sample comprised naive CD4+ T cells from blood. The receptor set was obtained from a man aged 18 to 29 in good health.

Regarding this clone: The junction departs from the called germline gene at one end, perhaps through a read error. The chain carries TRBV7-7 and TRBJ2-5, with 9 bases identical to TRBD2. Germline CDR1 is SSHAT and CDR2 is FNYEAQ (reference sequence). This CDR3 has 16 residues. CDR3 sequence (DNA): TGTGCTAGCAGCTTAGGGGGACTAGCTCCACAAGAGACCCAGTACTTC. This sequence encodes CASSLGGLAPQETQYF.

A few counts support this clone. V and J are TRBV5-1 and TRBJ2-5, with 9 nucleotides matching TRBD1. The V gene's germline CDR1 is SGHRS and CDR2 YFSETQ. J was trimmed by 8 bases and V by 4 bases; bases with no gene match: 18. The CDR3 has 17 residues. The CDR3 is CASSRVPGQGNMETQYF. DNA for the CDR3: TGCGCCAGCAGCCGGGTCCCGGGACAGGGCAACATGGAAACCCAGTACTTC.

As DNA, the CDR3 is TGTGCCAGCAGCCCTCAGGGTCCCTGGGCCAACGTCCTGACTTTC. It translates to CASSPQGPWANVLTF. V usage is TRBV5-6 and J usage is TRBJ2-6; a possible D gene is TRBD1 (5 bases). Germline V gives CDR1 SGHDT, CDR2 YYEEEE. The CDR3 has 15 residues. The V gene lost 4 bases and the J gene lost 5 bases, with 13 bases spanning the gap.

This clone has more than one count but fewer than ten. For the CDR3, the DNA is TGTGCCAGCAGCTTGGCAGCGGGGATCTACAATGAGCAGTTCTTC. This encodes CASSLAAGIYNEQFF. The chain joins TRBV5-4 to TRBJ2-1, with 7 bases lining up with TRBD2. Germline V CDR1 and CDR2: SGHNT, YYREEE (reference sequence). The junction had 3 bases not matched to a gene; V was cut back by 0 bases and J by 3 bases. The CDR3 covers 15 residues.

Details on this clone: Additional DNA sequences in this sample encode the identical CDR3. The chain is built from TRBV9 and TRBJ2-3; unclear D gene. Germline CDR1 SGDLS, CDR2 YYNGEE. CDR3 length: 11 amino acids. The V gene lost 2 bases and the J gene lost 4 bases, with 2 bases spanning the gap. The chain's CDR3 is CASSVADTQYF. In DNA, the CDR3 is TGTGCCAGCAGCGTTGCAGATACGCAGTATTTT.

The chain couples TRBV7-9 to TRBJ2-1; the match to TRBD1 covers 10 bases. V was pared by 5 bases and J by 0 bases, with 13 bases of the junction left unmatched. In germline, CDR1 is SEHNR, CDR2 FQNEAQ (reference sequence). This CDR3 has 19 amino acids. The CDR3 bases are TGTGCCAGCAGCGCCCAGGGACAGGGGTTTTGGGGCTCCTACAATGAGCAGTTCTTC. Amino acids: CASSAQGQGFWGSYNEQFF.

The chain links TRBV2 to TRBJ2-1, with TRBD1 matching over 10 bases. CDR3 length equals 15 residues. After removal of 3 bases from V and 4 bases from J, the junction contained 3 bases not matched to a gene. The V gene's germline CDR1 is SNHLY and CDR2 FYNNEI. The CDR3 DNA reads TGTGCCAGCAGTGAGGACAGGGGGTCGTACAATGAGCAGTTCTTC. Protein sequence: CASSEDRGSYNEQFF.

This sequence joins TRBV7-3 and TRBJ2-1; maybe TRBD1 (6 bases). V lost 5 bases and J 0 bases, leaving 8 bases between the germline ends. Per the germline V gene, CDR1 is SGHTA and CDR2 is FQGTGA. CDR3 length equals 14 residues. CDR3 in DNA: TGTGCCAGCAGCCCGGGACACTCCTACAATGAGCAGTTCTTC. This codes for CASSPGHSYNEQFF.

The chain is built from TRBV30 and TRBJ1-2; D is possibly TRBD1 (5 bases). V was cut by 3 bases and J by 1 base, with 12 bases left in between. Germline V gene sequence: CDR1 GTSNPN, CDR2 SVGIG (reference sequence). This CDR3 has 14 amino acids. The CDR3 loop reads CAWSGTALNYGYTF. The CDR3 DNA reads as TGTGCCTGGAGCGGGACCGCCCTTAACTATGGCTACACCTTC.

This chain uses TRBV30 with TRBJ1-5; D remains ambiguous. V was trimmed by 1 base and J by 0 bases, leaving 10 bases between them. Germline loops: CDR1 GTSNPN, CDR2 SVGIG (reference sequence). This CDR3 spans 15 amino acids. The CDR3, as DNA: TGTGCCTGGAGTGGGGCAGCCGGTAGCAATCAGCCCCAGCATTTT. It specifies CAWSGAAGSNQPQHF.

The sample holds a few counts of this clone. J is TRBJ2-1 and V is TRBV29-1, with 8 bases fitting TRBD2. J was trimmed by 0 bases and V by 0 bases; bases with no gene match: 10. Germline CDR1 SQVTM, CDR2 ANQGSEA. This CDR3 has 18 residues. CDR3 sequence: CSVEDKGIAGGSYNEQFF. The CDR3 DNA reads as TGCAGCGTTGAAGATAAGGGCATTGCGGGAGGCTCCTACAATGAGCAGTTCTTC.

A few counts support this clone. The chain couples TRBV30 to TRBJ2-1; the D gene is possibly TRBD1 (5 bases). This CDR3 spans 13 amino acids. V lost 5 bases to trimming and J lost 4 bases, with 12 bases between them. The germline CDR1 and CDR2 sequences are GTSNPN and SVGIG (reference sequence). CDR3 sequence reads: CAWGPDSYNEQFF. The CDR3 DNA reads TGTGCCTGGGGACCCGACAGTTACAATGAGCAGTTCTTC. Full variable domain (missing parts from reference TRBV30 and TRBJ2-1): SQTIHQWPATLVQPVGSPLSLECTVEGTSNPNLYWYRQAAGRGLQLLFYSVGIGQISSEVPQNLSASRPQDRQFILSSKKLLLSDSGFYLCAWGPDSYNEQFFGPGTRLTVL.